This TCR beta chain emerged from a study of OX40 agonist ivuxolimab in advanced cancers. Generated by immunoSEQ multiplex PCR, the TCRdb table keeps only in-frame clones and is missing some. The sample lists 60,000 to 70,000 clones, around nine tenths occurring once. Researchers took blood at baseline, on cycle 4 day 1, and on cycle 7 day 1. Germline V gene sequence: CDR1 MGHRA, CDR2 YSYEKL. After removal of 4 bases from V and 7 bases from J, the junction contained 8 bases not matched to a gene. The CDR3 contains 15 residues. The input for sequencing was CD4+ or CD8+ T cells sorted from blood, taken in a trial of the OX40 agonist ivuxolimab. The TCR sequence derives from an adult with an advanced solid tumor such as melanoma, head and neck, liver or kidney cancer. This chain connects TRBV4-1 to TRBJ2-7; TRBD2 matches 12 bases. The CDR3 nucleotides are TGCGCCAGCAGCCGATCGACTAGCGGGAGTTTGGAGCAGTACTTC. The encoded protein is CASSRSTSGSLEQYF.